This T cell receptor (beta chain) was found in a study of cytomegalovirus exposure and HLA in healthy donors. Across the whole study: There were more than 350 genotyped donors. Of these, about 81% fell in the genetic ancestry cluster associated with self-reported Caucasian donors.

A note on this clone: Its specificity is not known.

CDR3 size: 14 residues. Germline lookup yields CDR1 SGHKS and CDR2 YYEKEE (reference sequence). V shed 0 bases, J shed 7 bases, and the junction held 7 bases outside the gene matches. PCR used 60 Vbeta primers and 13 Jbeta primers. Some clones are missing from TCRdb's copy, which holds only in-frame ones; the method was immunoSEQ multiplex PCR. The table shows approximately 210,000 clones, with roughly 80% occurring only once. Study-wide findings and caveats: For most TCR beta V segments, an earlier analysis put the productive rate at about 87% or about 30% of the time.

Sequenced sample: PBMCs. This TCR derives from a woman aged 25 to 45 in good health and CMV-seropositive. The chain joins TRBV5-5 to TRBJ2-7; 7 nucleotides agree with TRBD2. The CDR3 region has the DNA TGTGCCAGCAGCTTGGCCCGGGGGGTGGGAGAGCAGTACTTC. Its translation is CASSLARGVGEQYF.